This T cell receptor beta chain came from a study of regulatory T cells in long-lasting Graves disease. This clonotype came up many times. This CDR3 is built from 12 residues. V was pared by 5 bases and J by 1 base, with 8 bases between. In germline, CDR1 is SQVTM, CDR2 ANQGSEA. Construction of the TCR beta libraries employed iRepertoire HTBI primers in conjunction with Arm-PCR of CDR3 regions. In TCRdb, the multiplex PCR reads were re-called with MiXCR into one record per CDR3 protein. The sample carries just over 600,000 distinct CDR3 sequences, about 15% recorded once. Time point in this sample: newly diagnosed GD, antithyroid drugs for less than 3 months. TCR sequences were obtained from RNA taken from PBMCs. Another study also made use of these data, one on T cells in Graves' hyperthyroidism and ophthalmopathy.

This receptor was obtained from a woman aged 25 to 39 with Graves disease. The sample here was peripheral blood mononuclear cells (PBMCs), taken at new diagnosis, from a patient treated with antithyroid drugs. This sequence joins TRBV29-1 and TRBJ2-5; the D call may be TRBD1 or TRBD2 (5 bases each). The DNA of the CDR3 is TGCAGCGTTATTGGGGGCCAAGAGACCCAGTACTTC. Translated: CSVIGGQETQYF.